One sample yielded the 19 T cell receptor beta chains listed below, sequenced in a study of T cells in localized non-small cell lung cancer. The protocol was immunoSEQ multiplex PCR, while the TCRdb copy is restricted to in-frame clones and leaves out a portion. The profile shows around 41,000 clones, 75% to 85% of them singletons. The input for sequencing was PBMCs, taken before any cancer treatment. The origin of the receptors is a man aged 35 to 70 with stage II lung adenocarcinoma.

The chain recombines TRBV19 with TRBJ1-2; perhaps TRBD1 as D (5 bases). Germline CDR1 is LNHDA and CDR2 is SQIVND (reference sequence). The CDR3 covers 16 residues. The V end was cut by 5 bases, the J end by 0 bases, with 16 bases between. The CDR3 loop reads CASSPRGGRANYGYTF. CDR3 DNA: TGTGCCAGTAGTCCCCGGGGCGGCAGGGCTAACTATGGCTACACCTTC. Using reference TRBV19 and TRBJ1-2 for the parts outside the CDR3, the full variable domain is DGGITQSPKYLFRKEGQNVTLSCEQNLNHDAMYWYRQDPGQGLRLIYYSQIVNDFQKGDIAEGYSVSREKKESFPLTVTSAQKNPTAFYLCASSPRGGRANYGYTFGSGTRLTVV.

The chain links TRBV5-6 to TRBJ1-1; TRBD1 agrees at 7 bases. J lost 0 bases, V lost 3 bases, and 2 bases had no gene match. The CDR3 is made up of 14 amino acids. Germline V gene data show CDR1 as SGHDT and CDR2 as YYEEEE. Here the CDR3 DNA reads TGTGCCAGCAGCTGGGGACAGATGAACACTGAAGCTTTCTTT. This codes for CASSWGQMNTEAFF.

The chain has TRBV6-5 and TRBJ2-7; TRBD1 agrees at 9 bases. V lost 10 bases, J lost 0 bases, and 10 bases stayed unmatched. Germline V gene lookup returns CDR1 MNHEY and CDR2 SVGAGI. The CDR3 length is 15 residues. CDR3 nucleotides: TGTGCCAACAAATCCGGGACAGGGATCTCCTACGAGCAGTACTTC. Its translation: CANKSGTGISYEQYF.

This clone was detected only once. The J gene is TRBJ1-1, the V gene TRBV5-1; no clear D gene. This CDR3 is built from 13 residues. The V end was cut by 1 base, the J end by 0 bases, with 4 bases between. Germline V gene data show CDR1 as SGHRS and CDR2 as YFSETQ. The CDR3 nucleotides read TGCGCCAGCAGCTTGACGATGAACACTGAAGCTTTCTTT. Protein: CASSLTMNTEAFF. Complete variable domain (other parts from reference TRBV5-1 and TRBJ1-1): KAGVTQTPRYLIKTRGQQVTLSCSPISGHRSVSWYQQTPGQGLQFLFEYFSETQRNKGNFPGRFSGRQFSNSRSEMNVSTLELGDSALYLCASSLTMNTEAFFGQGTRLTVV.

The rearrangement links TRBV9 to TRBJ2-5; TRBD1 or TRBD2 may be the D gene (6 bases each). V lost 0 bases and J 4 bases, leaving 13 bases between the germline ends. CDR1 SGDLS and CDR2 YYNGEE come from the germline V gene. The CDR3 contains 15 residues. This chain's CDR3 is CASSVEGGQIETQYF. CDR3 coding DNA: TGTGCCAGCAGCGTAGAGGGGGGCCAAATAGAGACCCAGTACTTC.

V gene TRBV27 combines with J gene TRBJ1-5; D not resolved. Trimming took 3 bases from V and 3 from J, leaving 9 bases between them. CDR3 length: 14 amino acids. Germline CDR1 and CDR2: MNHEY and SMNVEV (reference sequence). For the CDR3, the DNA is TGTGCCAGCAGTTTTTTTGGGCCCAATCAGCCCCAGCATTTT. Encoded protein: CASSFFGPNQPQHF.

The chain employs TRBV6-5 and TRBJ1-4; weak D call: TRBD1 (5 bases). The germline V gene encodes CDR1 MNHEY and CDR2 SVGAGI. Trimming stripped 2 bases from V and 6 bases from J, with 13 bases between. This CDR3 has 15 residues. The CDR3 sequence: CASSYSGAKDEKLFF. The CDR3 coding sequence is TGTGCCAGCAGTTACAGTGGGGCGAAGGATGAAAAACTGTTTTTT.

The chain couples TRBV5-8 to TRBJ2-2, with TRBD1 matching over 9 bases. CDR3 length: 16 residues. After removal of 4 bases from V and 0 bases from J, the junction contained 4 bases not matched to a gene. CDR1 is SGHTS and CDR2 is YDEGEE in the germline V gene. The CDR3 DNA is TGTGCCAGCAGCCGAGGACAGGGGACGAACACCGGGGAGCTGTTTTTT. It codes for CASSRGQGTNTGELFF.

The chain joins TRBV12-5 to TRBJ1-1, with D possibly being TRBD1 (5 bases). This CDR3 is built from 12 residues. V shed 2 bases and J shed 7 bases, with 8 bases lying between them. Germline CDR1 LGHNT, CDR2 FRNRAP. CDR3 nucleotides: TGTGCTAGTGGTTTGTCAGGGTATGAAGCTTTCTTT. Amino acid sequence: CASGLSGYEAFF.

The chain has TRBV11-2 and TRBJ1-1; D is perhaps TRBD1 (5 bases). Trimming removed 0 bases at V and 1 base at J, with 12 bases between. Germline V gene lookup returns CDR1 SGHAT and CDR2 FQNNGV. The CDR3 covers 16 residues. The CDR3 nucleotides are TGTGCCAGCAGCTTAGAGTTGGGGCGACAGAACACTGAAGCTTTCTTT. Encoded protein: CASSLELGRQNTEAFF.

V and J are TRBV6-5 and TRBJ1-5; D uncertain. The CDR3 sequence is 13 residues long. Per germline, CDR1 MNHEY and CDR2 SVGAGI. Trimming took off 6 bases at V and 7 bases at J, with 13 bases between the two ends. The CDR3 is CASRLRTGQPQHF. CDR3 DNA sequence: TGTGCCAGCAGACTAAGGACGGGCCAGCCCCAGCATTTT.

This chain uses TRBV19 with TRBJ2-3, with a possible D match to TRBD1 (6 bases). Germline V gives CDR1 LNHDA, CDR2 SQIVND (reference sequence). The CDR3 loop spans 14 amino acids. Trimming left V 7 bases short and J 6 bases short, with 17 bases between. The CDR3 region has the DNA TGTGCCAGTACGCGGGCAGGGGACGAGGATACGCAGTATTTT. Its translation: CASTRAGDEDTQYF.

The sample holds a few counts of this clone. This chain joins TRBV27 and TRBJ1-4; the match to TRBD1 covers 8 bases. V lost 7 bases and J lost 3; bases outside the gene matches: 10. CDR1 is MNHEY, CDR2 SMNVEV, per germline (reference sequence). This CDR3 comprises 16 residues. The chain's CDR3 is CASKPLRQGPNEKLFF. CDR3 nucleotide sequence: TGTGCCAGCAAACCGCTTCGACAGGGGCCTAATGAAAAACTGTTTTTT.

This clone was found once. The CDR3 loop reads CASSQDEGYEQFF. The CDR3 DNA sequence: TGCGCCAGCAGCCAAGATGAGGGGTATGAGCAGTTCTTC. This chain links TRBV4-3 with TRBJ2-1; D is perhaps TRBD1 or TRBD2 (5 bases each). This CDR3 spans 13 amino acids. V was trimmed by 0 bases and J by 8 bases, leaving 8 bases between them. Per the germline V gene, CDR1 is LGHNA and CDR2 is YSLEER.

The V and J genes are TRBV19 and TRBJ2-7; weak D call: TRBD2 (5 bases). CDR3 length: 14 amino acids. The germline V and J ends were trimmed by 1 base and 4 bases, with 11 bases remaining between them. Germline V gene lookup returns CDR1 LNHDA and CDR2 SQIVND (reference sequence). The CDR3 sequence: CASSIASGVYEQYF. Here the CDR3 DNA reads TGTGCCAGTAGTATAGCTTCCGGGGTATACGAGCAGTACTTC.

A few counts support this clone. The rearrangement uses TRBV28 and TRBJ2-5, with unresolved D. The ends were cut back, 2 bases at V and 4 bases at J, with 5 bases in the middle. This CDR3 has 12 amino acids. Germline V gene data show CDR1 as MDHEN and CDR2 as SYDVKM. The CDR3 spells CASSLGAETQYF. CDR3 nucleotide sequence: TGTGCCAGCAGTTTAGGCGCAGAGACCCAGTACTTC.

About this clone: A read error is possible here, since a much larger clone lies one base away. The identical CDR3 is also encoded by other nucleotide sequences in the sample. DNA for the CDR3: TGCGCCAGCAGCTTGGAAGCTAGCGGGAGCTCCTACAATGAGCAGTTCTTC. Protein product: CASSLEASGSSYNEQFF. This chain links TRBV5-1 with TRBJ2-1, with 10 bases fitting TRBD2. Germline V gene sequence: CDR1 SGHRS, CDR2 YFSETQ. V gave up 0 bases and J gave up 0 bases; unmatched junction bases: 3. This CDR3 is built from 17 residues. The whole variable domain, remainder taken from reference TRBV5-1 and TRBJ2-1, is KAGVTQTPRYLIKTRGQQVTLSCSPISGHRSVSWYQQTPGQGLQFLFEYFSETQRNKGNFPGRFSGRQFSNSRSEMNVSTLELGDSALYLCASSLEASGSSYNEQFFGPGTRLTVL.

V and J are TRBV7-2 and TRBJ2-7, with D possibly matching TRBD1 (5 bases). Looked up from germline, CDR1 is SGHTA and CDR2 is FQGNSA. Trimming pared 0 bases from V and 2 bases from J, leaving 5 bases between. The CDR3 has 13 amino acids. CDR3 bases: TGTGCCAGCAGCTTAGCGACAGCCTACGAGCAGTACTTC. Translating gives CASSLATAYEQYF.

In DNA form, the CDR3 reads TGTGCCAGCAGCGCTGGACTAGCGGGGGGGCAAGAGACCCAGTACTTC. The encoded protein is CASSAGLAGGQETQYF. The rearrangement joins TRBV9 to TRBJ2-5, with TRBD2 matching over 15 bases. This CDR3 contains 16 residues. Germline-derived CDR1 and CDR2 are SGDLS and YYNGEE. J was trimmed by 2 bases and V by 3 bases; bases with no gene match: 2. The entire variable domain, with the rest obtained from reference TRBV9 and TRBJ2-5, is as follows: DSGVTQTPKHLITATGQRVTLRCSPRSGDLSVYWYQQSLDQGLQFLIQYYNGEERAKGNILERFSAQQFPDLHSELNLSSLELGDSALYFCASSAGLAGGQETQYFGPGTRLLVL.